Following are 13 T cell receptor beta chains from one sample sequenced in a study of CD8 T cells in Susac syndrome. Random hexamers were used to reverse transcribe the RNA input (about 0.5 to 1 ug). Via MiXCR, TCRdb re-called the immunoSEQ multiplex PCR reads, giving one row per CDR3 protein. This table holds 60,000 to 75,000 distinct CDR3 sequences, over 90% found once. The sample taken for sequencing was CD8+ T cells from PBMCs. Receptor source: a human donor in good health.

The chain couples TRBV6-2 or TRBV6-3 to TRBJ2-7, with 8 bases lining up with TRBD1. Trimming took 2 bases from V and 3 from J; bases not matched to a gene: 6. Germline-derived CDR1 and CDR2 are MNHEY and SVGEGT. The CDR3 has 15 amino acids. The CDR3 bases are TGTGCCAGCAGTTACGTGCGGGACAGGAGCTACGAGCAGTACGTC. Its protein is CASSYVRDRSYEQYV.

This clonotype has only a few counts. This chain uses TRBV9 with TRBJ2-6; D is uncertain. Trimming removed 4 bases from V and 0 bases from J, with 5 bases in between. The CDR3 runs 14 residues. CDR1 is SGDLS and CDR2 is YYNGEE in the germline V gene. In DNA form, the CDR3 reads TGTGCCAGCAGCCCCCCCTCTGGGGCCAACGTCCTGACTTTC. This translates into CASSPPSGANVLTF.

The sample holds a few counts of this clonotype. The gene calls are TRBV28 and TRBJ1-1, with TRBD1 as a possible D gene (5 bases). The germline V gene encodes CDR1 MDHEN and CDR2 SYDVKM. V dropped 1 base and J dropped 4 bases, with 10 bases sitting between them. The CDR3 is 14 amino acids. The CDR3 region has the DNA TGTGCCAGCAGTTTATCGGGGGGAGGCACTGAAGCTTTCTTT. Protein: CASSLSGGGTEAFF.

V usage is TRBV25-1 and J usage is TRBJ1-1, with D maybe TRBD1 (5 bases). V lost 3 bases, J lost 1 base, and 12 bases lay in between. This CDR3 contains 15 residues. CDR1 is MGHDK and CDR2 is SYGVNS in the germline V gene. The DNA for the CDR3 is TGTGCCAGCAGTGACCCATCCGGGGGGAACACTGAAGCTTTCTTT. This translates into CASSDPSGGNTEAFF.

The CDR3 region has the DNA TGTGCCAGCAGCTTAGAGCCGGGAGCGAACACTGAAGCTTTCTTT. It specifies CASSLEPGANTEAFF. V gene TRBV7-9 combines with J gene TRBJ1-1; no reliable D call. The CDR3 covers 15 residues. Germline V gene lookup returns CDR1 SEHNR and CDR2 FQNEAQ (reference sequence). The V gene lost 1 base and the J gene lost 1 base, with 10 bases spanning the gap.

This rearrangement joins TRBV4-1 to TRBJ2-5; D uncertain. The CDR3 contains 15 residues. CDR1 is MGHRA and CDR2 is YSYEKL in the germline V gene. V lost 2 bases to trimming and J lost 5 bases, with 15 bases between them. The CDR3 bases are TGCGCCAGCAGCCAACTGATGACATTGGGGGAGACCCAGTACTTC. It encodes CASSQLMTLGETQYF.

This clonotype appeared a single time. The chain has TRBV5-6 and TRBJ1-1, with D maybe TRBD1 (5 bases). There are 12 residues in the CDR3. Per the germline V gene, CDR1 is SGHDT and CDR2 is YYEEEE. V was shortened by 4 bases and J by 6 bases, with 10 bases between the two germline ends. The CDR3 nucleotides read TGTGCCAGCAGCCGGGGACGGTCTGAAGCTTTCTTT. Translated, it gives CASSRGRSEAFF.

The CDR3 reads CASSIGGSSFDEQYF. The CDR3 bases are TGTGCCAGTAGTATCGGCGGTTCCAGCTTTGACGAGCAGTACTTC. The V gene is TRBV19, the J gene TRBJ2-7, with D hard to call. The germline V and J ends were trimmed by 3 bases and 5 bases, with 17 bases remaining between them. The CDR3 extends over 15 amino acids. Germline values: CDR1 LNHDA, CDR2 SQIVND (reference sequence).

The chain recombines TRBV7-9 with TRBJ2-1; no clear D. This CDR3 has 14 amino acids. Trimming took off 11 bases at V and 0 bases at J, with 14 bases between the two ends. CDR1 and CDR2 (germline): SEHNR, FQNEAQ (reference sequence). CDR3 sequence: CALPGRSSYNEQFF. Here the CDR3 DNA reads TGTGCCCTACCCGGACGGTCCTCCTACAATGAGCAGTTCTTC.

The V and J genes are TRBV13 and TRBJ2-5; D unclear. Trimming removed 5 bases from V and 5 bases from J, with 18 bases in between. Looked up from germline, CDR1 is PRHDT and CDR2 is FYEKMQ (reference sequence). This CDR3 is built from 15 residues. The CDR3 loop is CASSISTWPRETQYF. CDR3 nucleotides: TGTGCCAGCAGCATCTCGACCTGGCCGCGGGAGACCCAGTACTTC.

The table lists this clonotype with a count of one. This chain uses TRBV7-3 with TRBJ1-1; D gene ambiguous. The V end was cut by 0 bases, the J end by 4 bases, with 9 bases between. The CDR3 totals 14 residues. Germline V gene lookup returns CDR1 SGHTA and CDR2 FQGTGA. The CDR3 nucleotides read TGTGCCAGCAGCTTAACTCCGGGGAGCACTGAAGCTTTCTTT. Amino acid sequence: CASSLTPGSTEAFF.

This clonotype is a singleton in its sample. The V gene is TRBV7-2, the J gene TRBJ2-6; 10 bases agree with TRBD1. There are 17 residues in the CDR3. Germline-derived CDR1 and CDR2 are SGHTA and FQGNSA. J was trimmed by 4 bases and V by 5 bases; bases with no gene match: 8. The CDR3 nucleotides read TGTGCCAGCAGCAGTTCGGGACAGGGGACAGGGGCCAACGTCCTGACTTTC. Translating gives CASSSSGQGTGANVLTF.

CDR3 protein: CATSDLGKTGELFF. The CDR3 DNA follows: TGTGCCACCAGTGATTTGGGGAAAACCGGGGAGCTGTTTTTT. The chain couples TRBV24-1 to TRBJ2-2; D gene unclear. V gave up 0 bases and J gave up 5 bases, with 6 bases separating them. The CDR3 loop spans 14 amino acids. Germline V gene lookup returns CDR1 KGHDR and CDR2 SFDVKD.